This T cell receptor (beta chain) was obtained from a study of blood T cell repertoires in COVID-19. Study at large: T cells, B-cell-depleted T cells, or PBMCs provided the cDNA or gDNA that served as material.

In the original processing: Nucleated cell counts were estimated from reference gene primer amplification. TCRdb's copy holds only in-frame clones and misses some; the assay was immunoSEQ multiplex PCR. D and trimming were read from the DNA, whereas the V and J calls and clone size are those reported in that table. The sample lists some 240,000 clones; roughly 85% were seen once. The Seattle patients joined while their infection was active and were tracked longitudinally afterward. V was shortened by 5 bases and J by 9 bases, with 17 bases between the two germline ends. Germline CDR1 is SEHNR and CDR2 is FQNEAQ (reference sequence). The CDR3 sequence is 14 residues long.

The V and J genes are TRBV7-9 and TRBJ1-3; D remains ambiguous. Material for sequencing was peripheral blood. This TCR came from a woman between 65 and 79 years old with COVID-19, enrolled during active disease. CDR3 protein: CASSPVTPSPTIYF. The DNA of the CDR3 is TGTGCCAGCAGCCCAGTGACACCTTCTCCCACCATATATTTT. Supplemented by reference TRBV7-9 and TRBJ1-3, the full variable domain reads DTGVSQNPRHKITKRGQNVTFRCDPISEHNRLYWYRQTLGQGPEFLTYFQNEAQLEKSRLLSDRFSAERPKGSFSTLEIQRTEQGDSAMYLCASSPVTPSPTIYFGEGSWLTVV.